This paragraph covers one TCR beta chain sequence. Random hexamers were used to reverse transcribe an amount of roughly 0.5 to 1 ug RNA. TCRdb re-called the immunoSEQ multiplex PCR reads with MiXCR, one entry per CDR3 protein. Found here are approximately 150,000 distinct CDR3 sequences, over 85% of them singletons; the top ten hold 0.12% to 0.15%. These data come from a study of CD8 T cells in Susac syndrome. The CDR3 covers 12 residues. Per the germline V gene, CDR1 is SGDLS and CDR2 is YYNGEE. The rearrangement links TRBV9 to TRBJ1-1, with D unresolved. This receptor was taken from a human donor in good health. The sample taken for sequencing was CD4+ T cells from PBMCs. Here the CDR3 reads CALGWVNTEAFF. The CDR3 DNA reads as TGTGCGTTAGGCTGGGTGAACACTGAAGCTTTCTTT.